This is a list of T cell receptor beta chains from one sample in a study of human T cells and chemical hapten exposure. One entry per CDR3 protein results from TCRdb running MiXCR on the RACE reads. The sample records about 120,000 distinct CDR3 sequences, approximately 10% being singletons. The specimen comprised whole blood, sampled in connection with sensitization to the hapten diphenylcyclopropenone (DPC). Receptors originate from a woman aged 45-60 years with alopecia areata. Some clones in this sample may be carry-over from other donors' samples. The CDR3 runs from the conserved cysteine through the conserved F or W. The D gene is left open where the match is weak. Rows may omit the clone size; those that give it use once, few, many or a size class.

clone_size	v_call	j_call	d_call	cdr3_nt	cdr3_aa
many	TRBV14	TRBJ1-4	-	TGTGCCAGCAGCCAAGAAAGTGCTGGAAAACTGTTTTTT	CASSQESAGKLFF
-	TRBV20-1	TRBJ2-3	TRBD2	TGCAGTGCCCTCCCGGGACTAGCGGGGGGCACAGATACGCAGTATTTT	CSALPGLAGGTDTQYF
many	TRBV20-1	TRBJ2-7	-	TGCAGTGCTAGACGGCCGGGACGGAACTACGAGCAGTACTTC	CSARRPGRNYEQYF
-	TRBV12-3/TRBV12-4	TRBJ2-2	-	TGTGCCAGCAGCTTTCAGGGTAACATCGGGGAGCTGTTTTTT	CASSFQGNIGELFF
-	TRBV5-4	TRBJ2-7	TRBD2	TGTGCCAGCTTTAACTCGGGGGGGCCTATCGAGCAGTACTTC	CASFNSGGPIEQYF
few	TRBV7-2	TRBJ2-3	-	TGTGCCAGCAGCCGTCCAGGAGGTACGCAGTATTTT	CASSRPGGTQYF
few	TRBV27	TRBJ2-1	TRBD1	TGTGCCAGCAGTTTAAACAGGGGCTGGGAGCAGTTCTTC	CASSLNRGWEQFF
few	TRBV7-2	TRBJ2-7	-	TGTGCCAGCAGCCCCCTCGAGCGGAACTCCTACGAGCAGTACTTC	CASSPLERNSYEQYF
many	TRBV20-1	TRBJ2-6	-	TGCAGTGCTCTACGAGACAGGTCCTTCTCTGGGGCCAACGTCCTGACTTTC	CSALRDRSFSGANVLTF
-	TRBV29-1	TRBJ2-5	TRBD1	TGCAGCGCTGGGACAGCCTTCCAAGAGACCCAGTACTTC	CSAGTAFQETQYF
-	TRBV3-1	TRBJ1-1	TRBD1	TGTGCCAGCAGGTCGTCGGGACAGGGCACTGAAGCTTTCTTT	CASRSSGQGTEAFF
many	TRBV7-2	TRBJ2-5	TRBD2	TGTGCCAGCAGCCTCTACCAGCTAGCGGGAACAGAGACCCAGTACTTC	CASSLYQLAGTETQYF
-	TRBV10-3	TRBJ1-6	-	TGTGCCATCAGTGAGGCACTCGGGGATTCACCCCTCCACTTT	CAISEALGDSPLHF
-	TRBV5-4	TRBJ1-2	-	TGTGCCAGCAGTGATATCTTTCCGGAATATGGCTACACCTTC	CASSDIFPEYGYTF
few	TRBV6-1	TRBJ1-2	TRBD1	TGTGCCAGCAGTGACGGGACAGGGATAACCTATGGCTACACCTTC	CASSDGTGITYGYTF
-	TRBV7-9	TRBJ2-3	TRBD1	TGTGCCAGCAGCCCCCCCCGGACAGGGGTGGCAGATACGCAGTATTTT	CASSPPRTGVADTQYF
-	TRBV5-1	TRBJ2-7	TRBD2	TGCGCCAGCAGCTTGGGGGGACTAGCGGATTTCTCCTACGAGCAGTACTTC	CASSLGGLADFSYEQYF
few	TRBV6-6	TRBJ1-5	-	TGTGCCAGCGGGAAGGGACAGCCCCAGCATTTT	CASGKGQPQHF
-	TRBV29-1	TRBJ1-2	-	TGCAGCGTTGATGGGGGTGGGGGTCGTGGCTACACCTTC	CSVDGGGGRGYTF
-	TRBV12-3/TRBV12-4	TRBJ1-6	-	TGTGCCAGCAGCCCACAGGGTGCGATTTCACCCCTCCACTTT	CASSPQGAISPLHF
few	TRBV5-6	TRBJ2-5	-	TGTGCCAGCAGCTTAGACGGGACACCTAGCCAAGAGACCCAGTACTTC	CASSLDGTPSQETQYF
few	TRBV3-1	TRBJ1-5	TRBD1	TGTGCCAGCAGCCCAAGCGCAGGGGGGGTTAGCAATCAGCCCCAGCATTTT	CASSPSAGGVSNQPQHF
-	TRBV7-2	TRBJ2-3	TRBD2	TGTGCCAGCAGCCTTAGCGGGAGGGAAGATACGCAGTATTTT	CASSLSGREDTQYF
few	TRBV28	TRBJ2-2	-	TGTGCCAGCAGTCTTACAGATCCCTCGAACACCGGGGAGCTGTTTTTT	CASSLTDPSNTGELFF
few	TRBV20-1	TRBJ1-6	-	TGCAGTGCCCACCCGGATGTGGGGGGCTATAATTCACCCCTCCACTTT	CSAHPDVGGYNSPLHF
few	TRBV15	TRBJ2-1	-	TGTGCCACCAGCAGAGGACTCAACAATGAGCAGTTCTTC	CATSRGLNNEQFF
many	TRBV4-1	TRBJ2-7	TRBD2	TGCGCCAGCAGCCAATCCTCCGGGACTAGGAGCTCCTACGAGCAGTACTTC	CASSQSSGTRSSYEQYF
few	TRBV20-1	TRBJ2-7	-	TGCAGTGCTAGTGGTGTGATCTCCTACGAGCAGTACTTC	CSASGVISYEQYF
-	TRBV6-1	TRBJ2-2	TRBD2	TGTGCCAGCAGTAAAGCCCCCCGGCTAGCGGGGGGGACGAACACCGGGGATCTGTTTTTT	CASSKAPRLAGGTNTGDLFF
few	TRBV6-5	TRBJ2-3	TRBD2	TGTGCCAGCAGTGCGGGACTAGCGGGGACAGATACGCAGTATTTT	CASSAGLAGTDTQYF
few	TRBV3-1	TRBJ2-5	TRBD1	TGTGCCAGCAGCCAACCTTTCGCCGGGACAGGGGGACGAGAGACCCAGTACTTC	CASSQPFAGTGGRETQYF
few	TRBV12-3/TRBV12-4	TRBJ1-6	-	TGTGCCAGCAGTTTGATCCAGGTGGAGTCACCCCTCCACTTT	CASSLIQVESPLHF
many	TRBV4-2	TRBJ2-7	TRBD1	TGTGCCAGCAGCCAAGAGGGGACAGGGATGGTCGAGCAGTACTTC	CASSQEGTGMVEQYF
many	TRBV29-1	TRBJ2-1	-	TGCAGCGTTGAGCGACAGTTTTCCTACAATGAGCAGTTCTTC	CSVERQFSYNEQFF
-	TRBV29-1	TRBJ2-1	-	TGCAGCGTAGGGGACTCCCGATACAATGAGCAGTTCTTC	CSVGDSRYNEQFF
few	TRBV3-1	TRBJ2-7	TRBD1	TGTGCCAGCAGCCAAGAACAGGGGGCGATGTACTTC	CASSQEQGAMYF
-	TRBV4-3	TRBJ1-2	-	TGCGCCAGCAGCCAGTACAGGGACGGGCATTACACCTTC	CASSQYRDGHYTF
-	TRBV11-2	TRBJ2-1	TRBD2	TGTGCCAGCAGCTCCCACACCGGACTAGCGGGAGCCCTCGGCGCCTACAATGAGCAGTTCTTC	CASSSHTGLAGALGAYNEQFF
many	TRBV7-2	TRBJ2-1	TRBD2	TGTGCCAGCAGCTTAGTCGCGGGAGGGTCGCATGAGCAGTTCTTC	CASSLVAGGSHEQFF
few	TRBV29-1	TRBJ1-1	TRBD1	TGCAGCGTGGCATCCGGGACAGGGCTCACTGAAGCTTTCTTT	CSVASGTGLTEAFF
many	TRBV9	TRBJ2-1	TRBD2	TGTGCCAGCAGCTCACGACTAGCGGGATACAATGAGCAGTTCTTC	CASSSRLAGYNEQFF
many	TRBV6-2/TRBV6-3	TRBJ2-4	-	TGTGCCAGCACCCCGGGGTCCTGGAGAAACATTCAGTACTTC	CASTPGSWRNIQYF
few	TRBV6-5	TRBJ1-1	-	TGTGCCAGCATTTCCCCTGGGGGCACTGAAGCTTTCTTT	CASISPGGTEAFF
-	TRBV5-8	TRBJ1-5	-	TGTGCCAGCAGCCCTCGTGAGAGCAATCAGCCCCAGCATTTT	CASSPRESNQPQHF
few	TRBV5-1	TRBJ2-5	-	TGCGCCAGCAGCTTGGCCCGAGGGGCGGAGACCCAGTACTTC	CASSLARGAETQYF
-	TRBV11-2	TRBJ1-3	TRBD1	TGTGCCAGCAGCTTTGGGACAGCGAGCTCTGGAAACACCATATATTTT	CASSFGTASSGNTIYF
many	TRBV4-2	TRBJ2-3	TRBD2	TGTGCCAGCAGCCCCCAGGTCGCGGGAGCAACAGATACGCAGTATTTT	CASSPQVAGATDTQYF
few	TRBV14	TRBJ2-2	-	TGTGCCAGCAGCCAAGCGCGGATGAACACCGGGGAGCTGTTTTTT	CASSQARMNTGELFF
-	TRBV28	TRBJ2-5	-	TGTGCCAGCAGCCAAGGATTCCAAGAGACCCAGTACTTC	CASSQGFQETQYF
-	TRBV7-9	TRBJ2-3	-	TGTGCCAGCAGCTTAGGACGCGGTACGCAGTATTTT	CASSLGRGTQYF
few	TRBV3-1	TRBJ2-3	TRBD2	TGTGCCAGCAGCCAAGGGACTAGCGGGGGCCCCCGCACAGATACGCAGTATTTT	CASSQGTSGGPRTDTQYF
many	TRBV4-3	TRBJ2-3	TRBD2	TGCGCCAGCAGCCAAGATCGTGGTAGCGGGAGGACTTATACGCAGTATTTT	CASSQDRGSGRTYTQYF
few	TRBV27	TRBJ2-4	-	TGTGCCAGCAGTCCTCCAGCCAAAAACATTCAGTACTTC	CASSPPAKNIQYF
few	TRBV27	TRBJ1-6	TRBD1	TGTGCCAGCAGTTTAACCAGACAGGGAAGCTCGAATTCACCCCTCCACTTT	CASSLTRQGSSNSPLHF
many	TRBV6-5	TRBJ2-7	-	TGTGCCAGCAGTTCCCGGGGTTACGAGCAGTACTTC	CASSSRGYEQYF